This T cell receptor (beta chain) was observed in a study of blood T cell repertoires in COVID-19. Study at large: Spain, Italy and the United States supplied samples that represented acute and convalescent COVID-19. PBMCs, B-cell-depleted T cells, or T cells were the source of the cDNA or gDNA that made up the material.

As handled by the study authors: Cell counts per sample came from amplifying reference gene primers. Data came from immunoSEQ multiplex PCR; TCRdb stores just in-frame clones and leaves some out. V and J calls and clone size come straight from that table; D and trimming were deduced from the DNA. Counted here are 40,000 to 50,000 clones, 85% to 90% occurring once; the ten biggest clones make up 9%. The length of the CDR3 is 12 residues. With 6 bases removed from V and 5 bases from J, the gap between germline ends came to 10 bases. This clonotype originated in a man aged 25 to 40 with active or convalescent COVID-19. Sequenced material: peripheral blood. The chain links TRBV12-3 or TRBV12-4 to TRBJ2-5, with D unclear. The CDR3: CASSLTRETQYF. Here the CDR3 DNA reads TGTGCCAGCAGCCTGACTCGGGAGACCCAGTACTTC.